The 29 T cell receptor beta chains below come from one sample, sequenced in a study of human T cells and chemical hapten exposure (dated by TCRdb to the early 2020s). The sample's time point label, in plain terms: pre-sensitization, week 0. In the paper's terms, the treatment or condition label means: therapeutic diphenylcyclopropenone sensitization with weekly scalp DPC. The receptor library was made with RACE. The sequencing machine was a NextSeq 500. TCRdb reprocessed the public reads (quality trimming at Q25 with fastp, clone calling with MiXCR) and kept in-frame beta chains. Entries are consolidated by CDR3 protein sequence, retaining the most common genes and DNA. A total of about 92,000 distinct CDR3 sequences appear in this sample, around 10% of them only once. Approximately 3.9% of the sample lies in the top ten. The starting material was whole blood, obtained in connection with sensitization to the hapten diphenylcyclopropenone (DPC). These receptors were taken from a woman aged 40-49 years with alopecia areata. Some clones in this sample may be carry-over from other donors' samples.

The chain joins TRBV19 to TRBJ1-2; D might be TRBD1 (5 bases). This CDR3 contains 13 residues. Trimming cost V 6 bases and J 7 bases, with 15 bases left between them. Germline CDR1 LNHDA, CDR2 SQIVND (reference sequence). The CDR3 nucleotides read TGTGCCAGTAGGGAGGTGACAGAGTCTGGCTACACCTTC. Protein sequence: CASREVTESGYTF.

The J gene is TRBJ2-5, the V gene TRBV7-2; the D is unclear. CDR3 length equals 15 residues. The germline V and J ends were trimmed by 5 bases and 1 base, with 14 bases remaining between them. Germline V lookup: CDR1 SGHTA, CDR2 FQGNSA. As DNA, the CDR3 is TGTGCCAGCAGCCCCTCTTTAGGAGTCCAAGAGACCCAGTACTTC. Translated: CASSPSLGVQETQYF.

The V and J genes are TRBV9 and TRBJ2-7, with D perhaps matching TRBD2 (6 bases). The CDR3 runs 15 residues. V lost 0 bases, J lost 2 bases, and 12 bases lay in between. Germline loops: CDR1 SGDLS, CDR2 YYNGEE. The CDR3 is CASSVAGTGAYEQYF. For the CDR3, the DNA is TGTGCCAGCAGCGTAGCAGGGACTGGCGCCTACGAGCAGTACTTC.

This clonotype has ten or more counts. The chain is built from TRBV2 and TRBJ2-5; the match to TRBD2 covers 7 bases. V was clipped by 8 bases and J by 7 bases; unmatched bases: 10. The CDR3 runs 13 residues. CDR1 is SNHLY, CDR2 FYNNEI, per germline. This chain's CDR3 is CASRRSPGGTQYF. The CDR3 DNA follows: TGTGCCAGCCGCAGGTCGCCGGGAGGGACCCAGTACTTC.

CDR3 coding DNA: TGTGCCAGCAGCTTAGGGGGACGGACTAATGAAAAACTGTTTTTT. Translated: CASSLGGRTNEKLFF. The V call is TRBV7-2, the J call TRBJ1-4; D is possibly TRBD1 (5 bases). CDR3 size: 15 residues. Trimming removed 1 base at V and 2 bases at J, with 8 bases between. Germline V gene lookup returns CDR1 SGHTA and CDR2 FQGNSA.

This clonotype appeared a few times. This may arise from a read error, as a much more abundant clone is one base away. The CDR3 DNA reads as TGTGCCAGCACAGCTAGCGGGGACACAGATACGCAGTATTTT. Residues: CASTASGDTDTQYF. The rearrangement uses TRBV13 and TRBJ2-3, with TRBD2 identical over 9 bases. Germline V lookup: CDR1 PRHDT, CDR2 FYEKMQ (reference sequence). The V segment lost 7 bases and the J segment 2 bases; nucleotides outside the gene matches: 4. The CDR3 runs to 14 residues.

With regard to this clonotype: One base away lies a much larger clone, so this may be a sequencing read error. This chain uses TRBV7-9 with TRBJ2-5; the match to TRBD2 covers 9 bases. The CDR3 consists of 15 residues. Germline V CDR1 and CDR2: SEHNR, FQNEAQ (reference sequence). V lost 3 bases and J lost 2; bases outside the gene matches: 4. Written as DNA, the CDR3 is TGTGCCAGCAGCTTGATAGCGGGGGCTCAAGAGACCCAGTACTTC. Its protein product is CASSLIAGAQETQYF.

This clonotype occurred a few times. This chain joins TRBV15 and TRBJ2-7; D is unclear. The CDR3 covers 12 residues. V lost 1 base and J lost 1, with 2 bases in between. In germline, CDR1 is LNHNV, CDR2 YYDKDF (reference sequence). The CDR3 DNA reads TGTGCCACCAGCAGAGGTTCCTACGAGCAGTACTTC. Its translation is CATSRGSYEQYF.

The J gene is TRBJ2-3, the V gene TRBV20-1; 8 bases map to TRBD2. With 5 bases clipped from V and 4 bases from J, the junction kept 5 bases outside the gene matches. Germline V lookup: CDR1 DFQATT, CDR2 SNEGSKA (reference sequence). The CDR3 contains 13 residues. The CDR3 nucleotides read TGCAGTGCTGTCGATAGCGGGGCAGATACGCAGTATTTT. Amino acid sequence: CSAVDSGADTQYF.

This clonotype appeared many times. This chain joins TRBV11-2 and TRBJ2-1; the match to TRBD2 covers 12 bases. There are 15 residues in the CDR3. V shed 5 bases and J 4 bases; nucleotides not matched to a gene: 3. The germline V gene encodes CDR1 SGHAT and CDR2 FQNNGV. Here the CDR3 reads CASSQTSGGYNEQFF. The CDR3, as DNA: TGTGCCAGCAGCCAGACTAGCGGGGGATACAATGAGCAGTTCTTC.

This sequence joins TRBV15 and TRBJ2-5; D not certain. The CDR3 covers 13 residues. CDR1 LNHNV and CDR2 YYDKDF come from the germline V gene (reference sequence). V lost 0 bases and J 3 bases, leaving 5 bases between the germline ends. CDR3 sequence reads: CATSRDPKETQYF. The CDR3 DNA reads as TGTGCCACCAGCAGAGACCCAAAAGAGACCCAGTACTTC.

This clonotype was seen at least ten times. The V call is TRBV4-3, the J call TRBJ1-1; 9 bases are shared with TRBD1. The CDR3 loop spans 15 amino acids. The V and J ends lost 1 base and 0 bases, in that order; junction bases with no gene match: 0. Germline V gene lookup returns CDR1 LGHNA and CDR2 YSLEER. The CDR3 here is CASSQGDRVNTEAFF. Written as DNA, the CDR3 is TGCGCCAGCAGCCAAGGGGACAGGGTGAACACTGAAGCTTTCTTT.

This clonotype was detected ten times or more. V and J are TRBV29-1 and TRBJ2-1; 8 positions agree with TRBD2. Germline V gene data show CDR1 as SQVTM and CDR2 as ANQGSEA. J was trimmed by 6 bases and V by 4 bases; bases with no gene match: 5. This CDR3 spans 13 amino acids. CDR3 region: CSVATSVFNEQFF. The CDR3 DNA reads as TGCAGCGTTGCGACTAGCGTATTCAATGAGCAGTTCTTC.

This clonotype has ten or more counts. This chain links TRBV12-3 or TRBV12-4 with TRBJ2-3; no reliable D call. This CDR3 region has 12 residues. V gave up 5 bases and J gave up 2 bases, with 5 bases separating them. The CDR3 nucleotides read TGTGCCAGCAGTCGAGTCACAGATACGCAGTATTTT. Translation: CASSRVTDTQYF.

This clonotype was detected a few times. The rearrangement joins TRBV7-2 to TRBJ2-7, with D possibly TRBD1 on 5 matching bases. Germline assignment: CDR1 SGHTA and CDR2 FQGNSA. With 8 bases removed from V and 1 base from J, the gap between germline ends came to 18 bases. The CDR3 spans 15 residues. The CDR3 coding sequence is TGTGCCAGCGCAGGTCAGGGCTGGGCATCCTACGAGCAGTACTTC. This translates into CASAGQGWASYEQYF. Looking up the rest from reference TRBV7-2 and TRBJ2-7 gives the full variable domain: GAGVSQSPSNKVTEKGKDVELRCDPISGHTALYWYRQSLGQGLEFLIYFQGNSAPDKSGLPSDRFSAERTGGSVSTLTIQRTQQEDSAVYLCASAGQGWASYEQYFGPGTRLTVT.

A few counts support this clonotype. V is TRBV12-3 or TRBV12-4 and J is TRBJ2-6; no clear D. CDR3 length: 13 residues. The V end lost 7 bases, the J end lost 0 bases, and 4 bases lay between the germline ends. This CDR3 is CASTASGANVLTF. CDR3 in DNA: TGTGCCAGCACAGCCTCTGGGGCCAACGTCCTGACTTTC.

This clonotype appeared a few times. The V and J genes are TRBV5-4 and TRBJ1-5; perhaps TRBD1 as D (5 bases). CDR1 and CDR2 from the germline V gene are SGHNT and YYREEE (reference sequence). CDR3 size: 14 residues. With 4 bases removed from V and 5 bases from J, the gap between germline ends came to 13 bases. DNA of the CDR3: TGTGCCAGCAGCCGTGGGGGGGTAGATCAGCCCCAGCATTTT. Translating it yields CASSRGGVDQPQHF.

This clonotype appeared many times. The rearrangement joins TRBV5-4 to TRBJ1-4, with 9 bases that match TRBD1. This CDR3 is built from 16 residues. Germline V gives CDR1 SGHNT, CDR2 YYREEE (reference sequence). The junction had 4 bases not matched to a gene; V was cut back by 4 bases and J by 0 bases. The CDR3 protein is CASSPGQGATNEKLFF. DNA of the CDR3: TGTGCCAGCAGCCCGGGACAGGGAGCAACTAATGAAAAACTGTTTTTT.

There are many counts of this clonotype. The chain recombines TRBV19 with TRBJ2-1; 15 bases agree with TRBD2. The J segment lost 6 bases and the V segment lost 10 bases, leaving 1 base of the junction unmatched. CDR1 is LNHDA, CDR2 SQIVND, per germline (reference sequence). This CDR3 spans 13 amino acids. CDR3 DNA: TGTGCCACGGGACTAGCGGGGGGCAATGAGCAGTTCTTC. Translating gives CATGLAGGNEQFF.

At least ten counts were recorded for this clonotype. This chain connects TRBV18 to TRBJ1-2; unclear D gene. V lost 0 bases, J lost 2 bases, and 13 bases lay in between. The CDR3 extends over 16 amino acids. The germline gives CDR1 KGHSH, CDR2 LQKENI. As DNA, the CDR3 is TGTGCCAGCTCACCACCTCCGCCCCGGGCCAACTATGGCTACACCTTC. Amino acid sequence: CASSPPPPRANYGYTF. The full variable domain, rest sourced from reference TRBV18 and TRBJ1-2, is NAGVMQNPRHLVRRRGQEARLRCSPMKGHSHVYWYRQLPEEGLKFMVYLQKENIIDESGMPKERFSAEFPKEGPSILRIQQVVRGDSAAYFCASSPPPPRANYGYTFGSGTRLTVV.

The chain carries TRBV7-2 and TRBJ2-1; D unresolved. With 1 base removed from V and 4 bases from J, the gap between germline ends came to 11 bases. This CDR3 has 15 amino acids. The germline gives CDR1 SGHTA, CDR2 FQGNSA. CDR3 residues: CASSLDSRSYNEQFF. The CDR3 DNA reads as TGTGCCAGCAGCTTAGACTCACGCTCTTACAATGAGCAGTTCTTC.

This clonotype came up many times. Written as DNA, the CDR3 is TGTGCCAGCAGGGGACAGGGAAGGGCTGCCTATGGCTACACCTTC. It yields the protein CASRGQGRAAYGYTF. V usage is TRBV11-2 and J usage is TRBJ1-2, with 9 bases that match TRBD1. Losses at the gene ends were 6 bases for V and 4 bases for J; bases not matched to a gene: 9. In germline, CDR1 is SGHAT, CDR2 FQNNGV. The length of the CDR3 is 15 residues.

This clonotype was detected a few times. The V call is TRBV7-9, the J call TRBJ1-3; weak D call: TRBD1 (5 bases). This CDR3 contains 14 residues. V dropped 5 bases and J dropped 4 bases, with 12 bases sitting between them. Germline CDR1 SEHNR, CDR2 FQNEAQ (reference sequence). CDR3 in amino acids: CASSPGTRGNTIYF. The CDR3 bases are TGTGCCAGCAGCCCCGGGACGAGAGGAAACACCATATATTTT.

This clonotype occurred many times. The rearrangement links TRBV6-5 to TRBJ2-1; D gene unclear. The CDR3 contains 15 residues. Germline CDR1 reads MNHEY; CDR2 reads SVGAGI. V was trimmed by 2 bases and J by 6 bases, leaving 14 bases between them. The CDR3 DNA sequence: TGTGCCAGCAGTTACGCCCCAAGGGCGTCCAATGAGCAGTTCTTC. Protein sequence: CASSYAPRASNEQFF.

This chain uses TRBV4-1 with TRBJ2-1; 7 nucleotides match TRBD2. The germline V gene encodes CDR1 MGHRA and CDR2 YSYEKL. The CDR3 runs to 18 residues. After removal of 0 bases from V and 5 bases from J, the junction contained 13 bases not matched to a gene. The CDR3 nucleotides read TGCGCCAGCAGCCAAGATACCATCGGGGGAGGGGTTCACAATGAGCAGTTCTTC. As protein: CASSQDTIGGGVHNEQFF.

This clonotype has a handful of counts. The chain has TRBV29-1 and TRBJ1-1; TRBD1 might be the D (6 bases). The CDR3 is made up of 15 amino acids. The V gene's germline CDR1 is SQVTM and CDR2 ANQGSEA. V was pared by 4 bases and J by 5 bases, with 20 bases between. The chain's CDR3 is CSVVGPGGAGTEAFF. Here the CDR3 DNA reads TGCAGCGTTGTCGGCCCGGGGGGGGCCGGAACTGAAGCTTTCTTT.

This clonotype has just a few counts. The J gene is TRBJ2-4, the V gene TRBV7-2; D could derive from TRBD1 or TRBD2 (6 bases each). In germline, CDR1 is SGHTA, CDR2 FQGNSA. The V end lost 0 bases, the J end lost 8 bases, and 11 bases lay between the germline ends. CDR3 length: 14 amino acids. The CDR3 is CASSLAGGIDIQYF. The CDR3, as DNA: TGTGCCAGCAGCTTAGCGGGGGGCATTGACATTCAGTACTTC.

This clonotype was detected ten times or more. The chain recombines TRBV24-1 with TRBJ2-7; 11 nucleotides match TRBD2. J lost 2 bases, V lost 5 bases, and 10 bases had no gene match. Per the germline V gene, CDR1 is KGHDR and CDR2 is SFDVKD. The CDR3 consists of 17 residues. The CDR3: CATSAQPLAGGTYEQYF. The CDR3 nucleotides are TGTGCCACCAGTGCCCAACCCCTAGCGGGGGGTACCTACGAGCAGTACTTC.

The rearrangement joins TRBV7-9 to TRBJ1-3; TRBD1 agrees at 7 bases. This CDR3 has 15 residues. Germline V gene sequence: CDR1 SEHNR, CDR2 FQNEAQ (reference sequence). V shed 5 bases, J shed 0 bases, and the junction held 4 bases outside the gene matches. The CDR3 coding sequence is TGTGCCAGCAGCGTTTCAGGGGGCTCTGGAAACACCATATATTTT. This codes for CASSVSGGSGNTIYF.